A single T cell receptor (beta chain) is shown here with its context. The same CDR3 can be traced to other DNA sequences in this sample. This entry comes from a study of blood T cell repertoires in COVID-19. Whole-study context: Samples taken during acute and convalescent COVID-19 were collected in the United States, Italy and Spain. PBMCs, B-cell-depleted T cells, or T cells provided the cDNA or gDNA that made up the material.

Some clones are missing from TCRdb's copy, which holds only in-frame ones; the method was immunoSEQ multiplex PCR. The data hold under 85,000 clones, with about 89% observed a single time. Germline CDR1 and CDR2: SGDLS and YYNGEE. Trimming cost V 0 bases and J 0 bases, with 7 bases left between them. This CDR3 contains 15 residues. The TCR was taken from a man aged 65 to 85 with active or convalescent COVID-19. The specimen sequenced was peripheral blood. V gene TRBV9 combines with J gene TRBJ1-5; the D is unclear. CDR3 DNA: TGTGCCAGCAGCGTAGGGCCAGATAGCAATCAGCCCCAGCATTTT. Its protein is CASSVGPDSNQPQHF.